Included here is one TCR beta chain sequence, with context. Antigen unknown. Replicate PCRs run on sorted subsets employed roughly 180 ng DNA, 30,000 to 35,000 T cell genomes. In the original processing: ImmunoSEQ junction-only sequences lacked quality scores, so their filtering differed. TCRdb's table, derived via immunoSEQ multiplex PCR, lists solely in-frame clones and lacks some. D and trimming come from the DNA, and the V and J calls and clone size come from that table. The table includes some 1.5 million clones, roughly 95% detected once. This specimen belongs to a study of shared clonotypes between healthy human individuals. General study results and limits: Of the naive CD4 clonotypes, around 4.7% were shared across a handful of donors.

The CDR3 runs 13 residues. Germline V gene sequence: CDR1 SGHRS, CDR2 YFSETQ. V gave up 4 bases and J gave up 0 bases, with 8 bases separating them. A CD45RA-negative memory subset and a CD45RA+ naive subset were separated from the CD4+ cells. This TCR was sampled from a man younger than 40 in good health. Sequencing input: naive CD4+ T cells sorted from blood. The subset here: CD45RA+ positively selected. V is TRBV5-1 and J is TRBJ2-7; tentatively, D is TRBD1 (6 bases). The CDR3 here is CASSTGSSYEQYF. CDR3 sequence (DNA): TGCGCCAGCAGCACAGGGAGCTCCTACGAGCAGTACTTC. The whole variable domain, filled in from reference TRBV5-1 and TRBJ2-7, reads KAGVTQTPRYLIKTRGQQVTLSCSPISGHRSVSWYQQTPGQGLQFLFEYFSETQRNKGNFPGRFSGRQFSNSRSEMNVSTLELGDSALYLCASSTGSSYEQYFGPGTRLTVT.